Below, 18 T cell receptor beta chains from the same sample are listed, as sequenced in a study of T cells in Graves' hyperthyroidism and ophthalmopathy. TCR beta CDR3 sequences were amplified from RNA transcripts. A first-round RT-PCR of the TCR CDR3 used the HTBI primer set. Via MiXCR, TCRdb re-called the multiplex PCR reads, giving one row per CDR3 protein. The table has hundreds of thousands of distinct CDR3 sequences, roughly an eighth seen once. The sample consisted of blood. The receptor set was obtained from a woman aged 18-29 years with Graves' hyperthyroidism.

This clonotype was observed at least ten times. The chain has TRBV7-8 and TRBJ2-1; 7 positions match TRBD1. This CDR3 spans 15 amino acids. The germline V gene has CDR1 SGHVS and CDR2 FQNEAQ. Unmatched junction bases numbered 9, after V lost 3 bases and J lost 7 bases. For the CDR3, the DNA is TGTGCCAGCAGCTTCCCCAGGGGGAGTTTTAATGAGCAGTTCTTC. It is translated as CASSFPRGSFNEQFF.

There are many counts of this clonotype. The chain joins TRBV5-1 to TRBJ2-7; 8 nucleotides align to TRBD1. CDR1 and CDR2 from the germline V gene are SGHRS and YFSETQ. With V trimmed by 9 bases and J by 6 bases, 8 bases remained unmatched. The CDR3 spans 12 residues. The CDR3 loop is CANIDRGGEQYF. As DNA, the CDR3 is TGCGCCAACATCGACAGGGGAGGCGAGCAGTACTTC. The whole variable domain, filled in from reference TRBV5-1 and TRBJ2-7, reads KAGVTQTPRYLIKTRGQQVTLSCSPISGHRSVSWYQQTPGQGLQFLFEYFSETQRNKGNFPGRFSGRQFSNSRSEMNVSTLELGDSALYLCANIDRGGEQYFGPGTRLTVT.

This clonotype has a count of ten or more. The V and J genes are TRBV27 and TRBJ2-2, with 9 positions matching TRBD1. This CDR3 region has 17 residues. The germline gives CDR1 MNHEY, CDR2 SMNVEV (reference sequence). The junction had 15 bases not matched to a gene; V was cut back by 6 bases and J by 7 bases. The CDR3 here is CASRTINRGRRSGELFF. For the CDR3, the DNA is TGTGCCAGCAGGACAATTAACAGGGGGCGCAGGAGCGGGGAGCTGTTTTTT.

This clonotype was seen just once. The junction shows a germline mismatch at one end, possibly a read error. This chain connects TRBV4-1 to TRBJ1-6; tentatively, D is TRBD1 (5 bases). Germline V gene lookup returns CDR1 MGHRA and CDR2 YSYEKL. The CDR3 covers 15 residues. CDR3 region: CATSQEQGGNSPLHF. CDR3 sequence (DNA): TGCGCCACCAGCCAAGAGCAGGGAGGGAATTCACCCCTCCACTTT.

This clonotype has ten or more counts. The gene calls are TRBV28 and TRBJ1-2; D remains unclear. This CDR3 is 15 amino acids long. The V and J ends lost 7 bases and 4 bases respectively, with 19 bases between them. Germline assignment: CDR1 MDHEN and CDR2 SYDVKM. CDR3 bases: TGTGCCAGCACCCGAAGCCTCCGTTCGGGCTATGGCTACACCTTC. Its translation: CASTRSLRSGYGYTF.

A note on this clonotype: The junction departs from the called germline gene at one end, perhaps through a read error. The chain uses TRBV6-2 or TRBV6-3 and TRBJ2-7; tentatively, D is TRBD1 (6 bases). This CDR3 comprises 15 residues. Germline values: CDR1 MNHEY, CDR2 SVGEGT. The CDR3 sequence: CASIALNRAPYGQYF. In DNA, the CDR3 is TGTGCCAGCATTGCCCTAAACAGGGCCCCCTACGGGCAGTACTTC.

This clonotype has ten or more counts. The chain carries TRBV6-1 and TRBJ1-1, with 8 bases that match TRBD1. The length of the CDR3 is 18 residues. The V and J ends lost 4 bases and 0 bases, in that order; junction bases with no gene match: 13. Looked up from germline, CDR1 is MNHNS and CDR2 is SASEGT. The CDR3 DNA follows: TGTGCCAGCAGTGGCGACAGGGGACAGCTTAAAATGAACACTGAAGCTTTCTTT. Encoded protein: CASSGDRGQLKMNTEAFF.

This clonotype was observed a few times. This sequence joins TRBV7-9 and TRBJ2-2, with TRBD2 identical over 8 bases. CDR3 length: 16 amino acids. Germline CDR1 and CDR2: SEHNR and FQNEAQ (reference sequence). V lost 2 bases, J lost 6 bases, and 8 bases stayed unmatched. This chain's CDR3 is CASSLYGGGASGELFF. The CDR3 DNA sequence: TGTGCCAGCAGCTTATACGGGGGGGGAGCATCCGGGGAGCTGTTTTTT.

This clonotype was seen ten or more times. V is TRBV6-6 and J is TRBJ2-7; 9 bases are shared with TRBD1. CDR1 is MNHNY, CDR2 SVGAGI, per germline (reference sequence). The CDR3 is 14 residues long. V dropped 2 bases and J dropped 4; count of bases not matched to a gene: 3. As DNA, the CDR3 is TGTGCCAGCAGTTACAGGACAGGGGTATACGAGCAGTACTTC. Residues: CASSYRTGVYEQYF.

This chain links TRBV30 with TRBJ2-1; D uncertain. This CDR3 spans 14 amino acids. Trimming removed 2 bases from V and 4 bases from J, with 12 bases in between. Germline V gives CDR1 GTSNPN, CDR2 SVGIG (reference sequence). CDR3 DNA: TGTGCCTGGAGTCCCCCTCTACGTTACAATGAGCAGTTCTTC. Protein: CAWSPPLRYNEQFF.

This clonotype was recorded many times. The V and J genes are TRBV6-1 and TRBJ2-5; tentative D call: TRBD2 (5 bases). This CDR3 is built from 14 residues. V lost 5 bases, J lost 2 bases, and 12 bases lay in between. CDR1 MNHNS and CDR2 SASEGT come from the germline V gene. CDR3 sequence reads: CASSWGRRQETQYF. The CDR3 DNA reads as TGTGCCAGCAGTTGGGGTAGGAGGCAAGAGACCCAGTACTTC.

This clonotype was recorded many times. The rearrangement joins TRBV28 to TRBJ1-1; D is perhaps TRBD1 (5 bases). The CDR3 is 17 amino acids. CDR1 and CDR2 from the germline V gene are MDHEN and SYDVKM. V was trimmed by 4 bases and J by 1 base, leaving 19 bases between them. The CDR3 DNA reads TGTGCCAGCAGTTCCATGACTTTCCGGACAACGAACACTGAAGCTTTCTTT. Amino acids: CASSSMTFRTTNTEAFF.

The chain couples TRBV11-2 to TRBJ2-1; D remains unclear. The V gene lost 4 bases and the J gene lost 4 bases, with 14 bases spanning the gap. CDR3 length: 15 amino acids. Germline CDR1 SGHAT, CDR2 FQNNGV. The CDR3, as DNA: TGTGCCAGCAGCTCCAATCCGGCCGGTTACAATGAGCAGTTCTTC. Translation: CASSSNPAGYNEQFF.

Many counts were recorded for this clonotype. The chain uses TRBV7-8 and TRBJ2-3; 13 bases line up with TRBD2. The CDR3 length is 16 residues. V was clipped by 5 bases and J by 4 bases; unmatched bases: 6. Germline assignment: CDR1 SGHVS and CDR2 FQNEAQ. The CDR3 nucleotides read TGTGCCAGCAGCGCACTAGCGGGGGGGCATGCAGATACGCAGTATTTT. Protein sequence: CASSALAGGHADTQYF.

This clonotype was found many times. CDR3 DNA sequence: TGTGCCAGCGGTCGGGGAGTCAATCAGCCCCAGCATTTT. The encoded protein is CASGRGVNQPQHF. The rearrangement joins TRBV28 to TRBJ1-5; D is ambiguous. CDR1 is MDHEN and CDR2 is SYDVKM in the germline V gene. The CDR3 contains 13 residues. V was shortened by 8 bases and J by 3 bases, with 11 bases between the two germline ends.

This clonotype was seen ten or more times. This chain connects TRBV2 to TRBJ2-1; 7 bases map to TRBD2. There are 13 residues in the CDR3. Germline values: CDR1 SNHLY, CDR2 FYNNEI. The trim removed 7 bases at V and 5 bases at J, leaving 5 bases unmatched. The CDR3 region has the DNA TGTGCCAGCACGGGAGGCGTCCACAATGAGCAGTTCTTC. It encodes CASTGGVHNEQFF.

This clonotype was detected many times. The V gene is TRBV4-2, the J gene TRBJ2-1; D possibly matches TRBD1 or TRBD2 (5 bases each). V lost 3 bases and J 15 bases, leaving 18 bases between the germline ends. Germline V gene data show CDR1 as LGHNA and CDR2 as YNFKEQ. There are 13 residues in the CDR3. CDR3 nucleotides: TGTGCCAGCAGCCACGATGGGGGTGATAGGGGGTTCTTC. Translating it yields CASSHDGGDRGFF.

This clonotype has at least ten counts. The J gene is TRBJ1-1, the V gene TRBV20-1, with D uncertain. V shed 6 bases and J shed 1 base, with 6 bases lying between them. The germline V gene encodes CDR1 DFQATT and CDR2 SNEGSKA (reference sequence). The CDR3 contains 11 residues. CDR3 DNA sequence: TGCAGTGCGGGAGGGAACACTGAAGCTTTCTTT. Translation: CSAGGNTEAFF.